The 27 T cell receptor beta chains listed next were all sequenced from one sample in a study of regulatory T cells in long-lasting Graves disease. This sample's time point: persistent/refractory GD, antithyroid drugs over 5 years with positive TRAb. PBMC-extracted RNA yielded the TCR library. Relying on iRepertoire HTBI primers and Arm-PCR of CDR3 regions, the team built TCR beta libraries. One entry per CDR3 protein, called by TCRdb with MiXCR from the multiplex PCR reads. The sample lists roughly 470,000 distinct CDR3 sequences; 20% were seen once. The sample in question was peripheral blood mononuclear cells (PBMCs), obtained when the disease was refractory, from a patient treated with antithyroid drugs. Every receptor here comes from a female donor with Graves disease.

This clonotype appeared many times. The chain recombines TRBV11-2 with TRBJ2-7; D is ambiguous. This CDR3 has 15 residues. Germline CDR1 is SGHAT and CDR2 is FQNNGV. V shed 3 bases and J shed 2 bases, with 14 bases lying between them. The CDR3 loop reads CASSLEGYPAYEQYF. DNA of the CDR3: TGTGCCAGCAGCTTGGAAGGATACCCCGCCTACGAGCAGTACTTC.

In this sample, this clonotype turned up many times. This chain links TRBV11-2 with TRBJ2-7; D gene unclear. Germline-derived CDR1 and CDR2 are SGHAT and FQNNGV. This CDR3 comprises 14 residues. Trimming removed 0 bases from V and 4 bases from J, with 10 bases in between. The CDR3 DNA sequence: TGTGCCAGCAGCTTAGACTCAGCAGGTTACGAGCAGTACTTC. Protein product: CASSLDSAGYEQYF. Combining the CDR3 with reference TRBV11-2 and TRBJ2-7 gives the whole variable domain EAGVAQSPRYKIIEKRQSVAFWCNPISGHATLYWYQQILGQGPKLLIQFQNNGVVDDSQLPKDRFSAERLKGVDSTLKIQPAKLEDSAVYLCASSLDSAGYEQYFGPGTRLTVT.

This clonotype was seen at least ten times. The chain couples TRBV28 to TRBJ1-5, with 10 positions matching TRBD1. Trimming cost V 4 bases and J 2 bases; bases outside gene matches: 8. Germline-derived CDR1 and CDR2 are MDHEN and SYDVKM. The CDR3 consists of 17 residues. This chain's CDR3 is CASSWDRGPFGNQPQHF. The CDR3 DNA reads as TGTGCCAGCAGTTGGGACAGGGGCCCCTTCGGCAATCAGCCCCAGCATTTT.

This clonotype was detected many times. The gene calls are TRBV6-1 and TRBJ2-1, with 12 nucleotides matching TRBD2. The V segment lost 5 bases and the J segment 7 bases; nucleotides outside the gene matches: 6. CDR3 length equals 15 residues. CDR1 MNHNS and CDR2 SASEGT come from the germline V gene. CDR3 sequence: CASSPGLAGHNEQFF. The CDR3 coding sequence is TGTGCCAGCAGTCCTGGACTAGCGGGACATAATGAGCAGTTCTTC.

About this clonotype itself: A junction boundary mismatches the germline segment, possibly from a read error. The V call is TRBV12-3 or TRBV12-4, the J call TRBJ2-1, with 11 bases lining up with TRBD2. There are 14 residues in the CDR3. CDR3 residues: CASSLAGGDNEQFF. CDR3 in DNA: TGTGCCAGCAGTCTAGCGGGAGGCGACAATGAGCAGTTCTTC.

This clonotype was found many times. The chain links TRBV11-3 to TRBJ2-6; a possible D gene is TRBD1 (6 bases). This CDR3 is 17 amino acids long. From germline, CDR1 is SGHNT and CDR2 YENEEA. Trimming took off 4 bases at V and 4 bases at J, with 17 bases between the two ends. The DNA for the CDR3 is TGTGCCAGCAGCTCCCGGATCACAGGGCTGGGGGCCAACGTCCTGACTTTC. This translates into CASSSRITGLGANVLTF.

In regard to this clonotype: The junction shows a germline mismatch at one end, possibly a read error. The genes are TRBV7-3 and TRBJ2-7, with 8 positions matching TRBD2. The CDR3 consists of 13 residues. Per germline, CDR1 SGHTA and CDR2 FQGTGA. The CDR3 is CASSSGLDYEQHF. The CDR3 bases are TGTGCCAGCAGCTCGGGACTAGACTACGAGCAGCACTTC.

The rearrangement joins TRBV11-2 to TRBJ2-5; 13 bases match TRBD2. Germline V CDR1 and CDR2: SGHAT, FQNNGV. The CDR3 contains 15 residues. V was pared by 8 bases and J by 2 bases, with 5 bases of the junction left unmatched. CDR3 coding DNA: TGTGCCAGCGGACTAGCGGGAGCGGGGCAAGAGACCCAGTACTTC. Its translation is CASGLAGAGQETQYF. Full variable domain (missing parts from reference TRBV11-2 and TRBJ2-5): EAGVAQSPRYKIIEKRQSVAFWCNPISGHATLYWYQQILGQGPKLLIQFQNNGVVDDSQLPKDRFSAERLKGVDSTLKIQPAKLEDSAVYLCASGLAGAGQETQYFGPGTRLLVL.

The sample holds a few counts of this clonotype. The CDR3 spells CASSLTGQGAAEAFF. The DNA of the CDR3 is TGTGCCAGCAGCCTTACAGGACAGGGGGCCGCTGAAGCTTTCTTT. The V gene is TRBV14, the J gene TRBJ1-1; 11 bases line up with TRBD1. This CDR3 spans 15 amino acids. V gave up 4 bases and J gave up 6 bases; unmatched junction bases: 7. The V gene's germline CDR1 is SGHDN and CDR2 FVKESK. Full variable domain (rest looked up from reference TRBV14 and TRBJ1-1): EAGVTQFPSHSVIEKGQTVTLRCDPISGHDNLYWYRRVMGKEIKFLLHFVKESKQDESGMPNNRFLAERTGGTYSTLKVQPAELEDSGVYFCASSLTGQGAAEAFFGQGTRLTVV.

This clonotype appeared many times. The chain recombines TRBV7-2 with TRBJ2-5; 9 positions match TRBD1. From germline, CDR1 is SGHTA and CDR2 FQGNSA. V shed 1 base and J 5 bases; nucleotides not matched to a gene: 2. The CDR3 runs to 14 residues. Here the CDR3 DNA reads TGTGCCAGCAGCTTAGGAGGGACAGGGGAGACCCAGTACTTC. Translated, it gives CASSLGGTGETQYF.

In this sample, this clonotype turned up many times. The V and J genes are TRBV6-2 or TRBV6-3 and TRBJ1-2; D not resolved. The CDR3 is 14 residues long. Looked up from germline, CDR1 is MNHEY and CDR2 is SVGEGT. Trimming removed 6 bases at V and 5 bases at J, with 16 bases between. Here the CDR3 reads CASRATLHPYGYTF. For the CDR3, the DNA is TGTGCCAGCAGGGCGACGCTGCACCCGTATGGCTACACCTTC.

This clonotype was found many times. The chain employs TRBV5-5 and TRBJ1-1, with D unclear. V lost 5 bases, J lost 7 bases, and 12 bases lay in between. Germline V gives CDR1 SGHKS, CDR2 YYEKEE (reference sequence). The CDR3 has 12 amino acids. The CDR3 DNA reads as TGTGCCAGCAGGAATGGGGTCGGTGAAGCTTTCTTT. Translated, it gives CASRNGVGEAFF.

The chain combines TRBV7-6 with TRBJ2-3; TRBD2 might be the D (5 bases). CDR3 size: 16 residues. The germline gives CDR1 SGHVS, CDR2 FNYEAQ. The ends were cut back, 5 bases at V and 2 bases at J, with 17 bases in the middle. CDR3 coding DNA: TGTGCCAGCAGCCCCAGACTAACCTCTGACACAGATACGCAGTATTTT. As protein: CASSPRLTSDTDTQYF. Looking up the rest from reference TRBV7-6 and TRBJ2-3 gives the full variable domain: GAGVSQSPRYKVTKRGQDVALRCDPISGHVSLYWYRQALGQGPEFLTYFNYEAQQDKSGLPNDRFSAERPEGSISTLTIQRTEQRDSAMYRCASSPRLTSDTDTQYFGPGTRLTVL.

This clonotype appeared many times. The genes are TRBV6-5 and TRBJ2-7; 8 bases fit TRBD2. The V gene's germline CDR1 is MNHEY and CDR2 SVGAGI. The CDR3 spans 20 residues. Unmatched junction bases numbered 18, after V lost 2 bases and J lost 0 bases. The CDR3 is CASSYGPFWATAGGSYEQYF. The CDR3 region has the DNA TGTGCCAGCAGTTACGGGCCTTTTTGGGCGACCGCGGGGGGCTCCTACGAGCAGTACTTC.

The CDR3 nucleotides read TGTGCCAGTAGTATAGTTTCGACTAGCACAAACACCGGGGAGCTGTTTTTT. This sequence encodes CASSIVSTSTNTGELFF. The rearrangement joins TRBV19 to TRBJ2-2; TRBD2 agrees at 7 bases. Germline CDR1 reads LNHDA; CDR2 reads SQIVND (reference sequence). This CDR3 is built from 17 residues. Germline trimming cut 1 base from V and 2 bases from J; bases unmatched to any gene: 7. The full variable domain, with the rest looked up from reference TRBV19 and TRBJ2-2, is DGGITQSPKYLFRKEGQNVTLSCEQNLNHDAMYWYRQDPGQGLRLIYYSQIVNDFQKGDIAEGYSVSREKKESFPLTVTSAQKNPTAFYLCASSIVSTSTNTGELFFGEGSRLTVL.

This chain connects TRBV7-9 to TRBJ1-2; 7 bases line up with TRBD1. With V trimmed by 6 bases and J by 5 bases, 12 bases remained unmatched. The germline V gene encodes CDR1 SEHNR and CDR2 FQNEAQ (reference sequence). The CDR3 consists of 15 residues. The CDR3 loop is CASRLPGTEVYGYTF. The CDR3 coding sequence is TGTGCCAGCAGGTTGCCGGGGACAGAGGTATATGGCTACACCTTC.

This clonotype turned up a few times. The chain employs TRBV20-1 and TRBJ2-7; 10 bases map to TRBD2. The germline V gene encodes CDR1 DFQATT and CDR2 SNEGSKA (reference sequence). The V segment lost 3 bases and the J segment 5 bases; nucleotides outside the gene matches: 4. The CDR3 is 13 amino acids. The CDR3 nucleotides read TGCAGTGCTAGTAGTCTAGCGGGAGACGAGCAGTACTTC. Translated, it gives CSASSLAGDEQYF.

The genes are TRBV11-1 and TRBJ2-2; TRBD1 aligns across 12 bases. This CDR3 has 18 amino acids. The germline V gene encodes CDR1 SGHAT and CDR2 FQDESV (reference sequence). The V segment lost 1 base and the J segment 2 bases; nucleotides outside the gene matches: 5. The CDR3 coding sequence is TGTGCCAGCAGCTTAGATGCCGGGACAGGGGGCAACACCGGGGAGCTGTTTTTT. Its translation is CASSLDAGTGGNTGELFF.

This clonotype has only a few counts. The V call is TRBV7-6, the J call TRBJ2-5; D ambiguous. The CDR3 spans 14 residues. V lost 4 bases, J lost 5 bases, and 14 bases lay in between. Germline V gives CDR1 SGHVS, CDR2 FNYEAQ. CDR3 bases: TGTGCCAGCAGCTCCCCGGTATTCCGGGAGACCCAGTACTTC. Translating it yields CASSSPVFRETQYF. The whole variable domain, filled in from reference TRBV7-6 and TRBJ2-5, reads GAGVSQSPRYKVTKRGQDVALRCDPISGHVSLYWYRQALGQGPEFLTYFNYEAQQDKSGLPNDRFSAERPEGSISTLTIQRTEQRDSAMYRCASSSPVFRETQYFGPGTRLLVL.

This clonotype was seen at least ten times. The rearrangement joins TRBV28 to TRBJ1-1, with 8 bases that match TRBD1. V gave up 6 bases and J gave up 4 bases; unmatched junction bases: 7. Germline CDR1 MDHEN, CDR2 SYDVKM. This CDR3 has 14 residues. CDR3 sequence (DNA): TGTGCCAGCAGCCCGGACAGGGATGGCACTGAAGCTTTCTTT. It specifies CASSPDRDGTEAFF.

At least ten counts were recorded for this clonotype. The chain uses TRBV12-3 or TRBV12-4 and TRBJ2-5; no clear D. The V end lost 3 bases, the J end lost 5 bases, and 10 bases lay between the germline ends. The CDR3 runs 13 residues. The CDR3: CASSFWGGETQYF. The CDR3 DNA reads TGTGCCAGCAGTTTTTGGGGTGGGGAGACCCAGTACTTC.

This clonotype showed up many times. The V gene is TRBV6-1, the J gene TRBJ1-1; D is unclear. This CDR3 spans 11 amino acids. Trimming cost V 6 bases and J 8 bases, with 10 bases left between them. Germline V gene lookup returns CDR1 MNHNS and CDR2 SASEGT. The CDR3 sequence is CASSLTSEAFF. The CDR3 DNA is TGTGCCAGCAGCTTAACGTCGGAAGCTTTCTTT.

The genes are TRBV5-1 and TRBJ2-7, with D possibly TRBD2 on 5 matching bases. V was trimmed by 3 bases and J by 2 bases, leaving 9 bases between them. CDR1 is SGHRS and CDR2 is YFSETQ in the germline V gene. The CDR3 contains 13 residues. CDR3: CASSSGNTYEQYF. CDR3 DNA sequence: TGCGCCAGCAGCTCCGGGAACACCTACGAGCAGTACTTC.

At least ten counts were recorded for this clonotype. The chain uses TRBV6-1 and TRBJ1-2; D possibly corresponds to TRBD1 (5 bases). The ends were cut back, 7 bases at V and 4 bases at J, with 22 bases in the middle. Germline V gene lookup returns CDR1 MNHNS and CDR2 SASEGT. This CDR3 has 16 amino acids. The CDR3 nucleotides read TGTGCCAGCAAGTTCGGTACAGGCCAGATAATCTATGGCTACACCTTC. Translated, it gives CASKFGTGQIIYGYTF.

This clonotype has a count of ten or more. The chain has TRBV28 and TRBJ1-4; D is uncertain. CDR3 length: 16 amino acids. The ends were cut back, 8 bases at V and 8 bases at J, with 24 bases in the middle. CDR1 is MDHEN and CDR2 is SYDVKM in the germline V gene. This CDR3 is CASCCSGSRVEEKLFF. CDR3 nucleotides: TGTGCCAGCTGTTGTAGCGGTAGTAGGGTGGAAGAAAAACTGTTTTTT.

This clonotype has a count of ten or more. This chain connects TRBV10-3 to TRBJ2-7; 7 bases map to TRBD2. This CDR3 has 15 amino acids. Per germline, CDR1 ENHRY and CDR2 SYGVKD. V trimming: 10 bases; J trimming: 2 bases; junction bases outside the gene matches: 14. Here the CDR3 DNA reads TGTGCCAATACCCCTCGTGGGCGGGAGACCTACGAGCAGTACTTC. Translating gives CANTPRGRETYEQYF.

This clonotype was observed at least ten times. The genes are TRBV28 and TRBJ2-5; 8 nucleotides line up with TRBD1. After removal of 5 bases from V and 4 bases from J, the junction contained 6 bases not matched to a gene. Germline V CDR1 and CDR2: MDHEN, SYDVKM. The CDR3 spans 14 residues. In nucleotides, the CDR3 is TGTGCCAGCAGTCCAAGACAGGGGCCAGAGACCCAGTACTTC. Protein sequence: CASSPRQGPETQYF.